This T cell receptor (beta chain) comes out of a study of T cells in tumors after PD-1 blockade (dated by TCRdb to about 2019). Context from the whole study: Patients with prior checkpoint blockade, systemic immunosuppressant use, or recent radiotherapy or other anti-cancer therapy within 4 weeks were excluded. Treatment consisted of either cemiplimab 350 mg every 2 weeks or pembrolizumab 200 mg every 3 weeks. To compare blood and tumor clonotypes, bulk TCR sequencing was performed on nine to ten peripheral blood samples from roughly 5 patients. On average, peripheral blood samples yielded fewer than 45,000 unique clonotypes and some 110,000 TCR templates (range roughly 21,000-280,000). RECIST version 1.1 was used to evaluate clinical response. Paired single-cell RNA and TCR sequencing was performed on site-matched tumors from BCC or SCC patients before and after anti-PD-1 therapy. While on anti-PD-1 treatment, some of the patients also continued taking daily vismodegib 150 mg.

This specimen's time point label, interpreted: before anti-PD-1 therapy. Genomic DNA extracted from tumor biopsies or peripheral blood was used for bulk TCRbeta sequencing, with input ranging from about 616 ng to 6,500 ng. Every patient was a poor candidate for surgical resection and had histologically proven advanced or metastatic basal or squamous cell carcinoma. The basal cell carcinoma cohort was made up of about 10 patients, and bulk tumor TCR sequencing was performed for roughly 8 of these patients. The immunoSEQ platform was used to carry out deep TCRbeta sequencing. The paper's processing steps were these. Only productive rearrangements were exported from the immunoSEQ Analyzer for downstream analysis. T cell phenotypes were assigned to bulk TCRbeta clonotypes by matching the clonotypes to single-cell RNA+TCR-seq clones that had the same TCRbeta sequence. Clone enrichment in tumor was calculated as tumor frequency divided by PBMC frequency from bulk TCR sequencing. TCRs were grouped by GLIPH into specificity groups, defined as clusters of distinct TCRs likely recognizing common antigens via shared CDR3 motifs. Held by TCRdb, this immuneACCESS table contains in-frame sequences only and omits some clones. Under half of the omission traces to an unresolved V gene where checked; the cause of the rest is unknown. V and J calls and clone size are given by that table; D and trimming were obtained from the DNA. The sample contains 60,000 or so clones, roughly 75% of them found a single time. Under 15% of the sample goes to the ten largest clones.

Paper-wide results and their limitations: Around two fifths of TCR clonotypes from the tumor were detected in blood, and certain novel exhausted tumor clones were present in blood collected before treatment, which suggests recruitment from the periphery. The source of novel T cell clones was not identified and could include lymphoid organs or rare unexpanded clones within the tumor or its periphery.

For CDR1 and CDR2, the germline V gene (reference sequence) lists GTSNPN and SVGIG. The CDR3, cysteine through phenylalanine, is 16 amino acids long. Of all the DNA, just the CDR3 is kept, 48 bases in frame from base 1. Ends trimmed: V by 2 bases, J by 1 base; bases unmatched to a gene: 5. This clone is a singleton in its sample. What antigen it recognizes has not been identified. One base away there is no much larger clone; base qualities are not given. The receptor was derived from a human donor with basal cell carcinoma. The sequencing here drew on PBMCs, taken before anti-PD-1 treatment. The receptor chain draws on TRBV30 and TRBJ2-6, with 7 middle bases fitting TRBD1. CDR3 reads: CAWSRGGPSGANVLTF. The nucleotide sequence reads TGTGCCTGGAGTCGAGGGGGCCCTTCTGGGGCCAACGTCCTGACTTTC. Outside the CDR3, residues come from the reference TRBV30 and TRBJ2-6 proteins, so the full variable domain is: SQTIHQWPATLVQPVGSPLSLECTVEGTSNPNLYWYRQAAGRGLQLLFYSVGIGQISSEVPQNLSASRPQDRQFILSSKKLLLSDSGFYLCAWSRGGPSGANVLTFGAGSRLTVL.